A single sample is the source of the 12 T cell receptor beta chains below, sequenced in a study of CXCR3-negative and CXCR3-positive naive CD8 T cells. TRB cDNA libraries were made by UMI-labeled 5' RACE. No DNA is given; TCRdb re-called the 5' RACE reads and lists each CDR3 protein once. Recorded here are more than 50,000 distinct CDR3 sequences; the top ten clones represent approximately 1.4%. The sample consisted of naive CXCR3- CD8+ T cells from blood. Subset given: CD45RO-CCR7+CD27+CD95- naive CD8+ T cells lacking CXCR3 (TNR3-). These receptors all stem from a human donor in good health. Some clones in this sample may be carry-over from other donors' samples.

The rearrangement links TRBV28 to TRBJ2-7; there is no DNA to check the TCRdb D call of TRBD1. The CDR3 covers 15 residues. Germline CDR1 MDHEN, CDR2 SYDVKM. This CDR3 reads CASSPTRDRGLEQYF. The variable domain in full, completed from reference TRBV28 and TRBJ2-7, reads DVKVTQSSRYLVKRTGEKVFLECVQDMDHENMFWYRQDPGLGLRLIYFSYDVKMKEKGDIPEGYSVSREKKERFSLILESASTNQTSMYLCASSPTRDRGLEQYFGPGTRLTVT.

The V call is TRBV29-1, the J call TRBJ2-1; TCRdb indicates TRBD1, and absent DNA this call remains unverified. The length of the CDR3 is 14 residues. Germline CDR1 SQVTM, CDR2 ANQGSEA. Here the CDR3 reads CSVSGTVTYNEQFF.

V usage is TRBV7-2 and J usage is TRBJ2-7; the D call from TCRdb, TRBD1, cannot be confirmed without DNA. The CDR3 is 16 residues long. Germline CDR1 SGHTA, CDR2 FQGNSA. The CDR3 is CASTPGVHGTPYEQYF.

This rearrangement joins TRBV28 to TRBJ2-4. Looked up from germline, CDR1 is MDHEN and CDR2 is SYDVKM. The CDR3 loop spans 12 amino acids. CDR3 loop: CASQPRGDIQYF.

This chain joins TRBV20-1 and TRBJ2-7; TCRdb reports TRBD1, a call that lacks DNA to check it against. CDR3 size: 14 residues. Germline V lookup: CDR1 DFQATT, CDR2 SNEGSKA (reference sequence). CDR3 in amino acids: CSATGQPKLYEQYF.

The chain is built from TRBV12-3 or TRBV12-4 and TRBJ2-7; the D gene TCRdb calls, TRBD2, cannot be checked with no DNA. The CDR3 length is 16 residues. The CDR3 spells CASSPSGWSGMDEQYF.

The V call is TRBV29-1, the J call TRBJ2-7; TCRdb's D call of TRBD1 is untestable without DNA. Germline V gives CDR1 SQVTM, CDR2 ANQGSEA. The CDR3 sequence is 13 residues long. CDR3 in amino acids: CSVQDISDYEQYF.

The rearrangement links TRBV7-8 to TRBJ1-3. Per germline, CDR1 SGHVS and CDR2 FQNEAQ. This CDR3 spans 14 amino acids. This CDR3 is CASSAYLSGNTIYF.

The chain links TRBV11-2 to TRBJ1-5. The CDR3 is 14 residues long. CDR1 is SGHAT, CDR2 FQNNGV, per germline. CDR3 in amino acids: CASSLAGSNQPQHF.

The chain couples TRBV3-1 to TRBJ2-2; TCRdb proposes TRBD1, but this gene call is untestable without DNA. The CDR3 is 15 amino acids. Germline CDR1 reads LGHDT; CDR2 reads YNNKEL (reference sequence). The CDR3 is CASSQEGTWTGELFF.

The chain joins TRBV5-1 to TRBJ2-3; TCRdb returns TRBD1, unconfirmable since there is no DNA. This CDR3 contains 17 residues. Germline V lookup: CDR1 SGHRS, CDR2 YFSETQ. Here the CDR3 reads CASSSTLQDLYTDTQYF.

CDR3 region: CASTPTGLPQGAKNIQYF. The chain has TRBV7-2 and TRBJ2-4; the TRBD1 assignment by TCRdb is unverifiable without DNA. The CDR3 consists of 18 residues. The germline CDR1 and CDR2 sequences are SGHTA and FQGNSA.